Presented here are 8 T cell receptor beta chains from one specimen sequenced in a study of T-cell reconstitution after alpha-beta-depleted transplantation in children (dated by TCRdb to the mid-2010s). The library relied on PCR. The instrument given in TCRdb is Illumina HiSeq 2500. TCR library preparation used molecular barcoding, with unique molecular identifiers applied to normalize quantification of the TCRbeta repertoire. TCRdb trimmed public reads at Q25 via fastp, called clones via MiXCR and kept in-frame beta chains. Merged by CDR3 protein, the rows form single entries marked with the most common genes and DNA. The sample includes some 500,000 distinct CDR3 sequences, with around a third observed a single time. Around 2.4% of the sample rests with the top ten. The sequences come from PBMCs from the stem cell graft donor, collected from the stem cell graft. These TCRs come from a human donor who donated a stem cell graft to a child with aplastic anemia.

The CDR3: CASSPLRTSVFNEQFF. The CDR3 region has the DNA TGTGCCAGCAGTCCCCTGAGGACTAGCGTATTCAATGAGCAGTTCTTC. This sequence joins TRBV27 and TRBJ2-1; 9 bases are a match to TRBD2. V shed 5 bases and J 6 bases; nucleotides not matched to a gene: 11. The CDR3 spans 16 residues. Looked up from germline, CDR1 is MNHEY and CDR2 is SMNVEV (reference sequence).

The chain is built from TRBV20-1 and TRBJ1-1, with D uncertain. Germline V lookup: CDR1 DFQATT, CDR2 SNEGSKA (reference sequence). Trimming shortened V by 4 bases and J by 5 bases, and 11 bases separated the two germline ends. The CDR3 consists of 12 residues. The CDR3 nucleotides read TGCAGTGCTACCTTAGGATTTACTGAAGCTTTCTTT. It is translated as CSATLGFTEAFF.

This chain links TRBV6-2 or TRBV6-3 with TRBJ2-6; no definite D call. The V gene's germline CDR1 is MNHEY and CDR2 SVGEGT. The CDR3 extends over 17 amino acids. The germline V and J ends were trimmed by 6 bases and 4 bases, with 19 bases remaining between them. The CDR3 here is CASSHSDHLAGANVLTF. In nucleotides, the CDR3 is TGTGCCAGCAGCCACTCCGACCACCTGGCGGGGGCCAACGTCCTGACTTTC.

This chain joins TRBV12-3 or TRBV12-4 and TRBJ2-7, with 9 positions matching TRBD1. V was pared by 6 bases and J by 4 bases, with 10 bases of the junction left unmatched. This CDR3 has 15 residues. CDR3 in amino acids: CASSSPGQGRYEQYF. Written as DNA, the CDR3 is TGTGCCAGCAGCTCCCCGGGACAGGGTAGATACGAGCAGTACTTC.

CDR3 sequence reads: CASSLQGLAPQHF. The CDR3 DNA sequence: TGTGCCAGCAGTCTACAGGGGCTAGCGCCCCAGCATTTT. V and J are TRBV28 and TRBJ1-5; 7 bases agree with TRBD1. This CDR3 has 13 amino acids. V was pared by 5 bases and J by 9 bases, with 7 bases of the junction left unmatched. Germline CDR1 and CDR2: MDHEN and SYDVKM.

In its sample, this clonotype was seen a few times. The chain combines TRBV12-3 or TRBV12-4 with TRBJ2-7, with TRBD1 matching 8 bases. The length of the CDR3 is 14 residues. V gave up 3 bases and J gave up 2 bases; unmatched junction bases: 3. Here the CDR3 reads CASSFRDRTYEQYF. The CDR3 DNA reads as TGTGCCAGCAGTTTCCGGGACAGGACCTACGAGCAGTACTTC.

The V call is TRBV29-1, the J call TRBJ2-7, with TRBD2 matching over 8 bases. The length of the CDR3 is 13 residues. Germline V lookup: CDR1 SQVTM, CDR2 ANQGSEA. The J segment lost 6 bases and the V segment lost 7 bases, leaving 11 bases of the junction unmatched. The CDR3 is CSARGGARGEQYF. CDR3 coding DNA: TGCAGCGCCCGGGGGGGGGCCAGGGGCGAGCAGTACTTC.

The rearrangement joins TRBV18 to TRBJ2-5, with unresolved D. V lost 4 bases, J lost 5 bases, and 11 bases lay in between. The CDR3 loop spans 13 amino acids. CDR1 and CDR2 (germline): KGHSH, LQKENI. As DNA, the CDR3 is TGTGCCAGCTCACGAAACGGGCAGGAGACCCAGTACTTC. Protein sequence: CASSRNGQETQYF.